The clone carrying this T cell receptor beta chain was observed a single time. Its target is not known. CDR1 is SGHVS and CDR2 is FQNEAQ in the germline V gene. The CDR3 has 14 amino acids. The V end was cut by 3 bases, the J end by 4 bases, with 11 bases between. Then a second PCR, running about 7 to 11 cycles, was carried out with a sample-barcoded 5' primer and a J-beta primer mix. The study obtained at least 3 million CDR3-containing paired-end reads from every sample. TCRdb independently ran MiXCR on the 5' RACE reads; one entry per CDR3 protein. Of around 940,000 distinct CDR3 sequences listed, roughly half are singletons. The data belong to a study of blood T cells in healthy people across ages. Study-level points and caveats: Investigators treated diversity estimates from one million T cells as underestimates.

This receptor was taken from a woman aged 55-69 years in good health. The J gene is TRBJ2-3, the V gene TRBV7-8, with a weak D call TRBD2 (5 bases). Sequencing was performed on blood. This CDR3 reads CASSFLVRADTQYF. The CDR3 DNA reads TGTGCCAGCAGCTTTCTGGTGAGGGCAGATACGCAGTATTTT.